This T cell receptor beta chain was obtained from a study of cytomegalovirus exposure and HLA in healthy donors. General study findings and limits: Upon later analysis, HLA-associated TCR beta chains proved more clonally expanded than other, equally common chains. Sequencing likely generated an artifact that appeared as a cluster of highly shared sequence variants. The later analysis indicated that the majority of CMV-associated TCR beta chains appeared HLA-restricted.

Worth noting for this clone: No antigen is known for it.

The germline gives CDR1 MNHNS, CDR2 SASEGT. Trimming stripped 2 bases from V and 1 base from J, with 11 bases between. This CDR3 contains 15 residues. The PCR ran on 60 Vbeta and 13 Jbeta primers. TCRdb's copy holds only in-frame clones and misses some; the assay was immunoSEQ multiplex PCR. The table lists 150,000 to 200,000 clones, 75% to 85% of them singletons. J is TRBJ2-5 and V is TRBV6-1, with D perhaps matching TRBD1 (6 bases). This sequence was found in a woman between 25 and 40 years old in good health and CMV-seronegative. The sequenced sample consisted of PBMCs. As DNA, the CDR3 is TGTGCCAGCAGTGAAAAATTCAGGGGCCAAGAGACCCAGTACTTC. This codes for CASSEKFRGQETQYF.